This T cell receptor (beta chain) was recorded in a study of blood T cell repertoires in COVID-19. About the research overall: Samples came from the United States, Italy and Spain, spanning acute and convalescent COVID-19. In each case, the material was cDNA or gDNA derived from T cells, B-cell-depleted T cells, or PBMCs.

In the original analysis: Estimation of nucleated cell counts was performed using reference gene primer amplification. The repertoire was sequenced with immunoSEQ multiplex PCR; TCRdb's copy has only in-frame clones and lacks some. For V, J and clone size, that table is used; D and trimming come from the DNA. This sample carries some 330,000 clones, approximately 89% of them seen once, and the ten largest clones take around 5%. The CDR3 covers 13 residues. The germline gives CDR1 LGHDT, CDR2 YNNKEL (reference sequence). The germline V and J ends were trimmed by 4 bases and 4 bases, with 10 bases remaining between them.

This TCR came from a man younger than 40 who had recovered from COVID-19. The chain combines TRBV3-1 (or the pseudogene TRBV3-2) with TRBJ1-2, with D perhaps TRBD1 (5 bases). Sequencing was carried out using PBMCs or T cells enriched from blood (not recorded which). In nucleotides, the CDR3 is TGTGCCAGCAGCCTGACAGAAGGCTATGGCTACACCTTC. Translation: CASSLTEGYGYTF.